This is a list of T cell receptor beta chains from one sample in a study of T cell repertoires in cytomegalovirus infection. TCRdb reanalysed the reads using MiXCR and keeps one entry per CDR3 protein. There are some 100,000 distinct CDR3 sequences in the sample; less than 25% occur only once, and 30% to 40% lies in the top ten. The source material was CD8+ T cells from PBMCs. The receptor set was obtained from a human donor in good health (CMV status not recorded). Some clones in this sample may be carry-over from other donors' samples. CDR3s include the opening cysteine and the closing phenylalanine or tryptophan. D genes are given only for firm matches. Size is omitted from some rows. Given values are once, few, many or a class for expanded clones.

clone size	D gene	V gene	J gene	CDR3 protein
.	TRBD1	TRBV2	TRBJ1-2	CASSETPGQVWGYTF
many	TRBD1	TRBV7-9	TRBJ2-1	CASSLRQGTYNEQFF
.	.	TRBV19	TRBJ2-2	CASTATGPTGELFF
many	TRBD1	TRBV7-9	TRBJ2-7	CASSSAGTGVNEQYF
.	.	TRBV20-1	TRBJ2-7	CSAREPNSYEQYF
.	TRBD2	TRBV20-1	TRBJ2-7	CSASRGVLYEQYF
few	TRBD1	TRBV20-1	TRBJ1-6	CSARDLDRGYNSPLHF
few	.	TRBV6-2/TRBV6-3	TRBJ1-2	CASSNRDPYGYTF
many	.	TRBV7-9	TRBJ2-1	CASSTNPGNEQFF
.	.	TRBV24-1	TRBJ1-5	CATSDLTGPKHF
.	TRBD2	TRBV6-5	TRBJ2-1	CASSPGLAGGEQFF
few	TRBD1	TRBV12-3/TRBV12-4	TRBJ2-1	CASSLQGGPGDEQFF
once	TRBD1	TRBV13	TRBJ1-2	CASSTTGTGDGYTF
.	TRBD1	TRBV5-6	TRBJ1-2	CASSGRDRAGGYTF
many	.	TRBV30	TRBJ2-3	CAWSGTGARTDTQYF
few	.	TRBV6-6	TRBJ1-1	CASSKGPYDTEAFF
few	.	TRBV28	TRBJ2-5	CASNLGADQETQYF
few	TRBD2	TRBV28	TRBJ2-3	CASSLAGVGSAQYF